A selection of T cell receptor beta chains follows, all from one sample in a study of CD8 T cells in ankylosing spondylitis. TCRdb processed the 5' RACE reads anew with MiXCR; each CDR3 protein has one entry. The sample gives about 130,000 distinct CDR3 sequences, roughly an eighth of which show up once; around 3% is in the top ten. The sample comprised blood, either unsorted or a sorted T cell fraction (not recorded which). The receptor source for this set is a female donor with ankylosing spondylitis or in good health (not recorded which). The CDR3 runs from the conserved cysteine through the conserved F or W. Each record gives: J gene, clone size, V gene, D gene, CDR3 DNA, CDR3 protein. A D gene is named only where the DNA matches it firmly. The size entry is marked missing in some rows and otherwise reads once, few, many or a size class.

j_gene: TRBJ2-2; abundance: medium-sized; v_gene: TRBV7-9; d_gene: .; CDR3nt: TGTGCCAGCAGCTTTAGCAGGGATGTCACCGGGGAGCTGTTTTTT; CDR3aa: CASSFSRDVTGELFF
j_gene: TRBJ1-6; abundance: few; v_gene: TRBV6-1; d_gene: TRBD1; CDR3nt: TGTGCCAGCCAGATCACGGGGACAGCCTATAATTCACCCCTCCACTTT; CDR3aa: CASQITGTAYNSPLHF
j_gene: TRBJ2-3; abundance: few; v_gene: TRBV5-4; d_gene: .; CDR3nt: TGTGCCAGCAGCTCCTCACTGTACTTCACAGATACGCAGTATTTT; CDR3aa: CASSSSLYFTDTQYF
j_gene: TRBJ2-2; abundance: .; v_gene: TRBV5-5; d_gene: .; CDR3nt: TGTGCCAGCAGTCCCGCAGGGCGGTTAACCGGGGAGCTGTTTTTT; CDR3aa: CASSPAGRLTGELFF
j_gene: TRBJ2-7; abundance: few; v_gene: TRBV3-1; d_gene: .; CDR3nt: TGTGCCAGCAGCCTCGGACTGAGCTCCTACGAGCAGTACTTC; CDR3aa: CASSLGLSSYEQYF
j_gene: TRBJ2-3; abundance: many; v_gene: TRBV20-1; d_gene: .; CDR3nt: TGCAGTGCTGCCAAATTAGGGACAGATACGCAGTATTTT; CDR3aa: CSAAKLGTDTQYF
j_gene: TRBJ2-1; abundance: many; v_gene: TRBV29-1; d_gene: TRBD2; CDR3nt: TGCAGCGTCAATCCTCCTAGCGGGTTATACAATGAGCAGTTCTTC; CDR3aa: CSVNPPSGLYNEQFF
j_gene: TRBJ2-1; abundance: few; v_gene: TRBV5-4; d_gene: TRBD2; CDR3nt: TGTGCCAGCCATCGGGAGGGTGGTTCCTACAATGAGCAGTTCTTC; CDR3aa: CASHREGGSYNEQFF
j_gene: TRBJ2-6; abundance: .; v_gene: TRBV5-1; d_gene: TRBD1; CDR3nt: TGCGCCAGCACCACAGGGGCCGGGGCCAACGGCCTGACTTTC; CDR3aa: CASTTGAGANGLTF
j_gene: TRBJ2-3; abundance: .; v_gene: TRBV20-1; d_gene: .; CDR3nt: TGCAGTGCCATTTTCCCCTCGACAGCGGTCACAGATACGCAGTATTTT; CDR3aa: CSAIFPSTAVTDTQYF
j_gene: TRBJ1-5; abundance: few; v_gene: TRBV12-3/TRBV12-4; d_gene: TRBD1; CDR3nt: TGTGCCAGCAGTTTAGGGACAGGGGTAAATCAGCCCCAGCATTTT; CDR3aa: CASSLGTGVNQPQHF
j_gene: TRBJ1-4; abundance: many; v_gene: TRBV6-1; d_gene: .; CDR3nt: TGTGCCAGCACCCCTCGAGAGGGGGCTAATGAAAAACTGTTTTTT; CDR3aa: CASTPREGANEKLFF
j_gene: TRBJ2-1; abundance: many; v_gene: TRBV11-2; d_gene: TRBD2; CDR3nt: TGTGCCAGCAGCTTCATAGCGGGAACATCCAATGAGCAGTTCTTC; CDR3aa: CASSFIAGTSNEQFF
j_gene: TRBJ2-3; abundance: few; v_gene: TRBV7-9; d_gene: .; CDR3nt: TGTGCCAGCAGCCTTGGGGCAGGGCCTGGCGATACGCAGTATTTT; CDR3aa: CASSLGAGPGDTQYF
j_gene: TRBJ2-3; abundance: few; v_gene: TRBV5-1; d_gene: TRBD1; CDR3nt: TGCGCCAGCAGCTCTGGGACAGTCGATACGCAGTATTTT; CDR3aa: CASSSGTVDTQYF
j_gene: TRBJ2-3; abundance: many; v_gene: TRBV11-1; d_gene: .; CDR3nt: TGTGCCAGCAGCTTAAGGGCTAGGAGCACAGATACGCAGTATTTT; CDR3aa: CASSLRARSTDTQYF
j_gene: TRBJ2-1; abundance: many; v_gene: TRBV7-2; d_gene: TRBD1; CDR3nt: TGTGCCAGCAGCTTAAGACAGGGGATGGATGAGCAGTTCTTC; CDR3aa: CASSLRQGMDEQFF
j_gene: TRBJ2-3; abundance: many; v_gene: TRBV12-3/TRBV12-4; d_gene: TRBD2; CDR3nt: TGTGCCAGCAGTCCTCTAGCGGGGAGGGGAGATACGCAGTATTTT; CDR3aa: CASSPLAGRGDTQYF
j_gene: TRBJ2-1; abundance: few; v_gene: TRBV11-2; d_gene: TRBD1; CDR3nt: TGTGCCAGCAGCCAGACAGGGGGCGTGTCAAGCTCCTACAATGAGCAGTTCTTC; CDR3aa: CASSQTGGVSSSYNEQFF
j_gene: TRBJ1-1; abundance: few; v_gene: TRBV5-6; d_gene: .; CDR3nt: TGTGCCAGCAGAACAGGGTTTAGCACTGAAGCTTTCTTT; CDR3aa: CASRTGFSTEAFF
j_gene: TRBJ2-3; abundance: .; v_gene: TRBV11-2; d_gene: .; CDR3nt: TGTGCCAGCAGCTTATGGGGTAGTGGGTCGGGACCCCTCCGAGATACGCAGTATTTT; CDR3aa: CASSLWGSGSGPLRDTQYF
j_gene: TRBJ2-2; abundance: many; v_gene: TRBV12-3/TRBV12-4; d_gene: TRBD2; CDR3nt: TGTGCCAGCAGTTTTTCACTAGCGGGCACCGGGGAGCTGTTTTTT; CDR3aa: CASSFSLAGTGELFF
j_gene: TRBJ2-1; abundance: many; v_gene: TRBV5-1; d_gene: .; CDR3nt: TGCGCCAGCAGCTCAGACAGGGGAGGGAATGAGCAGTTCTTC; CDR3aa: CASSSDRGGNEQFF
j_gene: TRBJ1-1; abundance: many; v_gene: TRBV7-9; d_gene: .; CDR3nt: TGTGCCAGCAGCTTAACCCAGGGGACTGAAGCTTTCTTT; CDR3aa: CASSLTQGTEAFF
j_gene: TRBJ2-1; abundance: .; v_gene: TRBV5-1; d_gene: .; CDR3nt: TGCGCCAGCAGCTTTACGGACAGAGCCTACAATGAGCAGTTCTTC; CDR3aa: CASSFTDRAYNEQFF
j_gene: TRBJ2-1; abundance: many; v_gene: TRBV20-1; d_gene: TRBD2; CDR3nt: TGCAGTGCTAGAGGGGGGACTAGCGGGAGGCATGAGCAGTTCTTC; CDR3aa: CSARGGTSGRHEQFF
j_gene: TRBJ2-3; abundance: .; v_gene: TRBV7-9; d_gene: TRBD1; CDR3nt: TGTGCCAGCGGGCGAGGGGGCGAAGATACGCAGTATTTT; CDR3aa: CASGRGGEDTQYF
j_gene: TRBJ2-3; abundance: .; v_gene: TRBV20-1; d_gene: TRBD2; CDR3nt: TGCAGTGCTAGAGCCCCCCTAGCGGGCACAGATACGCAGTATTTT; CDR3aa: CSARAPLAGTDTQYF
j_gene: TRBJ2-1; abundance: .; v_gene: TRBV6-1; d_gene: TRBD1; CDR3nt: TGTGCCGGGAGGACAGGGGGCGCCTACAATGAGCAGTTCTTC; CDR3aa: CAGRTGGAYNEQFF
j_gene: TRBJ2-6; abundance: many; v_gene: TRBV6-4; d_gene: .; CDR3nt: TGTGCCAGCAGTGACGGAAGCTCTGGGGCCAACGTCCTGACTTTC; CDR3aa: CASSDGSSGANVLTF
j_gene: TRBJ2-5; abundance: .; v_gene: TRBV2; d_gene: TRBD2; CDR3nt: TGTGCCAGCAGAGCGACTAGCGGAGGCCCTGAGGGCGAGACCCAGTACTTC; CDR3aa: CASRATSGGPEGETQYF
j_gene: TRBJ1-3; abundance: .; v_gene: TRBV6-1; d_gene: .; CDR3nt: TGTGCCAGCGACCGGGACGGCTCTGGAAACACCATATATTTT; CDR3aa: CASDRDGSGNTIYF
j_gene: TRBJ2-5; abundance: few; v_gene: TRBV10-3; d_gene: .; CDR3nt: TGTGCCATCAGTGACGGTCTGCAAGAGACCCAGTACTTC; CDR3aa: CAISDGLQETQYF
j_gene: TRBJ1-2; abundance: few; v_gene: TRBV6-6; d_gene: .; CDR3nt: TGTGCCGGCCGACAGAGCACTAACTATGGCTACACCTTC; CDR3aa: CAGRQSTNYGYTF
j_gene: TRBJ2-7; abundance: .; v_gene: TRBV15; d_gene: .; CDR3nt: TGTGCCACCAAACTTCAGGGTCAGTCCTACGAGCAGTACTTC; CDR3aa: CATKLQGQSYEQYF
j_gene: TRBJ1-5; abundance: few; v_gene: TRBV6-2/TRBV6-3; d_gene: TRBD1; CDR3nt: TGTGCCAGCAGAAAGGGACAGGGGGACAGGACGTTTGGGGGTACCCAGCCCCAGCATTTT; CDR3aa: CASRKGQGDRTFGGTQPQHF
j_gene: TRBJ2-6; abundance: .; v_gene: TRBV19; d_gene: .; CDR3nt: TGTGCCAGTAGTATAGACGGATCTGGGGCCAACGTCCTGACTTTC; CDR3aa: CASSIDGSGANVLTF
j_gene: TRBJ2-3; abundance: few; v_gene: TRBV5-1; d_gene: .; CDR3nt: TGCGCCAGCAGCCTGGGGTTGACGGGCTTCGATACGCAGTATTTT; CDR3aa: CASSLGLTGFDTQYF
j_gene: TRBJ2-1; abundance: few; v_gene: TRBV12-3/TRBV12-4; d_gene: TRBD2; CDR3nt: TGTGCCAGCAGCCAAGCGGGGGGGCCTCGGTCTCTCAATGAGCAGTTCTTC; CDR3aa: CASSQAGGPRSLNEQFF
j_gene: TRBJ2-3; abundance: .; v_gene: TRBV20-1; d_gene: TRBD2; CDR3nt: TGCAGTGCTCAGGGAGGGTCTAGCCCTAGGGCAGATACGCAGTATTTT; CDR3aa: CSAQGGSSPRADTQYF
j_gene: TRBJ2-2; abundance: .; v_gene: TRBV20-1; d_gene: .; CDR3nt: TGCAGTGCTTGGACCACTAACACCGGGGAGCTGTTTTTT; CDR3aa: CSAWTTNTGELFF
j_gene: TRBJ2-5; abundance: .; v_gene: TRBV7-2; d_gene: .; CDR3nt: TGTGCCAGCAGCTCAGACAGCAGGGGTTACCAAGAGACCCAGTACTTC; CDR3aa: CASSSDSRGYQETQYF
j_gene: TRBJ2-5; abundance: many; v_gene: TRBV6-5; d_gene: .; CDR3nt: TGTGCCAGCAGAAGGATGGAGACCCAGTACTTC; CDR3aa: CASRRMETQYF
j_gene: TRBJ2-7; abundance: many; v_gene: TRBV29-1; d_gene: .; CDR3nt: TGCAGCGTTGTAAACAGGGAATTCAAGTACTTC; CDR3aa: CSVVNREFKYF
j_gene: TRBJ2-1; abundance: .; v_gene: TRBV9; d_gene: .; CDR3nt: TGTGCCAGCAGCGTAGCTTTGGACAGCTCCTACAATGAGCAGTTCTTC; CDR3aa: CASSVALDSSYNEQFF
j_gene: TRBJ2-3; abundance: .; v_gene: TRBV12-3/TRBV12-4; d_gene: .; CDR3nt: TGTGCCAGCAGTTTCGGAGGGAAAGGGTCGCAGTATTTT; CDR3aa: CASSFGGKGSQYF
j_gene: TRBJ1-5; abundance: many; v_gene: TRBV29-1; d_gene: .; CDR3nt: TGCAGCGTTGGGCAGGGCAAGAATCAGCCCCAGCATTTT; CDR3aa: CSVGQGKNQPQHF
j_gene: TRBJ1-1; abundance: few; v_gene: TRBV3-1; d_gene: TRBD1; CDR3nt: TGTGCCAGCAGCCGCGGGACAGGGGGCGGCACTGAAGCTTTCTTT; CDR3aa: CASSRGTGGGTEAFF
j_gene: TRBJ2-7; abundance: .; v_gene: TRBV30; d_gene: TRBD1; CDR3nt: TGTGCCTGGAGTGTCGGGGGGGTCGGGACAGGGGGCCCCTACGAGCAGTACTTC; CDR3aa: CAWSVGGVGTGGPYEQYF
j_gene: TRBJ2-7; abundance: .; v_gene: TRBV6-2/TRBV6-3; d_gene: TRBD2; CDR3nt: TGTGCCAGCAGTTACGAACTAGCGGGAGTAAGGGGGACCTACGAGCAGTACTTC; CDR3aa: CASSYELAGVRGTYEQYF
j_gene: TRBJ1-2; abundance: few; v_gene: TRBV6-6; d_gene: TRBD1; CDR3nt: TGTGCCAGCAGTTCGGACAGGGTCGGCTACACCTTC; CDR3aa: CASSSDRVGYTF
j_gene: TRBJ1-5; abundance: many; v_gene: TRBV12-3/TRBV12-4; d_gene: .; CDR3nt: TGTGCCAGCAGGCGGAGCAATCAGCCCCAGCATTTT; CDR3aa: CASRRSNQPQHF
j_gene: TRBJ2-5; abundance: .; v_gene: TRBV5-1; d_gene: TRBD2; CDR3nt: TGCGCCAGCAGCGCCGGGGGGGGCGCGTACCAAGAGACCCAGTACTTC; CDR3aa: CASSAGGGAYQETQYF